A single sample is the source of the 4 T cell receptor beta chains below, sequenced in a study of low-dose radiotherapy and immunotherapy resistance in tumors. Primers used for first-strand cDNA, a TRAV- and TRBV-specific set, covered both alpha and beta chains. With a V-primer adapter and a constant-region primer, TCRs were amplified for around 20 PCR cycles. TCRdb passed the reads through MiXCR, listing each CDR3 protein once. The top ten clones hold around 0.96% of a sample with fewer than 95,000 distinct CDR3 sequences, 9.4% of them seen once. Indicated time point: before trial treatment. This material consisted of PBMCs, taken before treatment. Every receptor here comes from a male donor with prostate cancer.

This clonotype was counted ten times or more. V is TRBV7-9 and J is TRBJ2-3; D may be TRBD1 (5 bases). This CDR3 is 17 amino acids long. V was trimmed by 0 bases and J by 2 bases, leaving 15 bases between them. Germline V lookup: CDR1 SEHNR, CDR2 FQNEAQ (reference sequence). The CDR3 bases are TGTGCCAGCAGCTTAGCGCCGGCAGGGATCCCCACAGATACGCAGTATTTT. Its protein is CASSLAPAGIPTDTQYF. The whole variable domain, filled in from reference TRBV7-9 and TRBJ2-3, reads DTGVSQNPRHKITKRGQNVTFRCDPISEHNRLYWYRQTLGQGPEFLTYFQNEAQLEKSRLLSDRFSAERPKGSFSTLEIQRTEQGDSAMYLCASSLAPAGIPTDTQYFGPGTRLTVL.

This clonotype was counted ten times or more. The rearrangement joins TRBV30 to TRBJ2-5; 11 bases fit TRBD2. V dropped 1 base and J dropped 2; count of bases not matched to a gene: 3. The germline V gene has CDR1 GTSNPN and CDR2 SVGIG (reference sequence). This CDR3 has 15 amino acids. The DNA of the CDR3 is TGTGCCTGGAGTGGATTAGCGGGAGGGCAAGAGACCCAGTACTTC. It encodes CAWSGLAGGQETQYF.

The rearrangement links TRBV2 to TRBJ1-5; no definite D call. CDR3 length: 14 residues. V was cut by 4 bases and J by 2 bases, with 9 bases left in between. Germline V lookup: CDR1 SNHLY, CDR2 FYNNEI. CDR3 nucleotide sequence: TGTGCCAGCAGTGGGACTGGAGGCAATCAGCCCCAGCATTTT. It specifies CASSGTGGNQPQHF.

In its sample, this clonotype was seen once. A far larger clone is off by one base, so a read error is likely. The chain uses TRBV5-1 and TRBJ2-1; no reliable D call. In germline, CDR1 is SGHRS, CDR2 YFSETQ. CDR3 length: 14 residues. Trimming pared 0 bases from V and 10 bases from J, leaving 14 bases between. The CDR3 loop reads CASSLAATSYEQFF. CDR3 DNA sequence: TGCGCCAGCAGCTTGGCCGCCACCTCCTACGAGCAGTTCTTC. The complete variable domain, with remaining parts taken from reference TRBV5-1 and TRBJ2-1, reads KAGVTQTPRYLIKTRGQQVTLSCSPISGHRSVSWYQQTPGQGLQFLFEYFSETQRNKGNFPGRFSGRQFSNSRSEMNVSTLELGDSALYLCASSLAATSYEQFFGPGTRLTVL.